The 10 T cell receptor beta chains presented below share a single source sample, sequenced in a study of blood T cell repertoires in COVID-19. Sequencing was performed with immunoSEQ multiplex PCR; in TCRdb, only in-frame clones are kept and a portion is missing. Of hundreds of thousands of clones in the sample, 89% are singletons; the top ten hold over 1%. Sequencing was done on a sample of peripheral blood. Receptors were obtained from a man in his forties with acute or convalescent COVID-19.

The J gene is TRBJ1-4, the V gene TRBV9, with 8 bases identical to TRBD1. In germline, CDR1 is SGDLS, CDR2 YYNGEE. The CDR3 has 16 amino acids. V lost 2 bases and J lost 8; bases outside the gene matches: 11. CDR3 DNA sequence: TGTGCCAGCAGCGTCGGCAGACAGGGGCTTTCCGAAAAACTGTTTTTT. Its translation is CASSVGRQGLSEKLFF. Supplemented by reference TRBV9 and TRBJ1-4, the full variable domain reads DSGVTQTPKHLITATGQRVTLRCSPRSGDLSVYWYQQSLDQGLQFLIQYYNGEERAKGNILERFSAQQFPDLHSELNLSSLELGDSALYFCASSVGRQGLSEKLFFGSGTQLSVL.

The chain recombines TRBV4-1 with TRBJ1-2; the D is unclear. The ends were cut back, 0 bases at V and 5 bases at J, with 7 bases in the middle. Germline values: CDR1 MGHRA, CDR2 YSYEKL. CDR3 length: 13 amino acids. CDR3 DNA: TGCGCCAGCAGCCAAGAAACAGCTTATGGCTACACCTTC. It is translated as CASSQETAYGYTF.

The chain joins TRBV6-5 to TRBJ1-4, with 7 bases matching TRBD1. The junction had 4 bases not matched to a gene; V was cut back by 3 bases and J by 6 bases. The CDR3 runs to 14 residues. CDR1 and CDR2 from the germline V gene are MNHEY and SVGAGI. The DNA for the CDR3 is TGTGCCAGCAGTTATCGGCAGGGGGATGAAAAACTGTTTTTT. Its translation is CASSYRQGDEKLFF.

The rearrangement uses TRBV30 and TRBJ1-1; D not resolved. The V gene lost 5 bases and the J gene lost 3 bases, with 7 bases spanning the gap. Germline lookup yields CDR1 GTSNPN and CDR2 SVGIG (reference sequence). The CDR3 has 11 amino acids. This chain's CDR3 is CAWGRDTEAFF. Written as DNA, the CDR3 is TGTGCCTGGGGGAGGGACACTGAAGCTTTCTTT.

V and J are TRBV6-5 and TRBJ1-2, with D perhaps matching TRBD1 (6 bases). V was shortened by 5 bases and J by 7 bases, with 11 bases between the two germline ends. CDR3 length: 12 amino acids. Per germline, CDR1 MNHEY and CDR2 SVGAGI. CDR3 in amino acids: CASSPGAGGYTF. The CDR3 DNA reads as TGTGCCAGCAGTCCAGGGGCGGGTGGCTACACCTTC.

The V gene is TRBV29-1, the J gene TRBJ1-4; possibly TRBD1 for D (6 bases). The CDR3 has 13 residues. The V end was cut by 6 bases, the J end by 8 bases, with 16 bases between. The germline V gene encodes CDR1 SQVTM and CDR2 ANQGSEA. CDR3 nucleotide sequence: TGCAGCGTGAGAAACAGGGCCGGCGAAAAACTGTTTTTT. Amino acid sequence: CSVRNRAGEKLFF.

The CDR3 loop reads CASSIGTSMNTEAFF. CDR3 DNA: TGTGCCAGTTCGATCGGGACAAGCATGAACACTGAAGCTTTCTTT. V gene TRBV9 combines with J gene TRBJ1-1; the D gene is possibly TRBD1 (6 bases). The length of the CDR3 is 15 residues. V lost 8 bases to trimming and J lost 0 bases, with 17 bases between them. Germline CDR1 SGDLS, CDR2 YYNGEE.

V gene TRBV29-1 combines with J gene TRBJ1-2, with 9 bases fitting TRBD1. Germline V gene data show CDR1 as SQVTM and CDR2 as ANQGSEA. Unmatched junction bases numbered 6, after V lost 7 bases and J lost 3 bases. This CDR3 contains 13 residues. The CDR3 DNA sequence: TGCAGCGGGGGGGACAGGGCTTACTATGGCTACACCTTC. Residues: CSGGDRAYYGYTF. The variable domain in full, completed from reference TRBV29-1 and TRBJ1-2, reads SAVISQKPSRDICQRGTSLTIQCQVDSQVTMMFWYRQQPGQSLTLIATANQGSEATYESGFVIDKFPISRPNLTFSTLTVSNMSPEDSSIYLCSGGDRAYYGYTFGSGTRLTVV.

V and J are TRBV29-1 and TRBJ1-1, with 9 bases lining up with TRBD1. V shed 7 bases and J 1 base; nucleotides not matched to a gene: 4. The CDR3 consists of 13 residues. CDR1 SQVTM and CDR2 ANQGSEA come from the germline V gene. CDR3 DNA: TGCAGCGGGACAGGGGTGTCGAACACTGAAGCTTTCTTT. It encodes CSGTGVSNTEAFF.

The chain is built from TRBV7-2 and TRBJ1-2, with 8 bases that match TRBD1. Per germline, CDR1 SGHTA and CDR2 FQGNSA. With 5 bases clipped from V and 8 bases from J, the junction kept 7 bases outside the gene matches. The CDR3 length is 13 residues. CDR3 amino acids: CASSQDRDQGYTF. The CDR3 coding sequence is TGTGCCAGCAGCCAGGACAGGGATCAAGGCTACACCTTC.